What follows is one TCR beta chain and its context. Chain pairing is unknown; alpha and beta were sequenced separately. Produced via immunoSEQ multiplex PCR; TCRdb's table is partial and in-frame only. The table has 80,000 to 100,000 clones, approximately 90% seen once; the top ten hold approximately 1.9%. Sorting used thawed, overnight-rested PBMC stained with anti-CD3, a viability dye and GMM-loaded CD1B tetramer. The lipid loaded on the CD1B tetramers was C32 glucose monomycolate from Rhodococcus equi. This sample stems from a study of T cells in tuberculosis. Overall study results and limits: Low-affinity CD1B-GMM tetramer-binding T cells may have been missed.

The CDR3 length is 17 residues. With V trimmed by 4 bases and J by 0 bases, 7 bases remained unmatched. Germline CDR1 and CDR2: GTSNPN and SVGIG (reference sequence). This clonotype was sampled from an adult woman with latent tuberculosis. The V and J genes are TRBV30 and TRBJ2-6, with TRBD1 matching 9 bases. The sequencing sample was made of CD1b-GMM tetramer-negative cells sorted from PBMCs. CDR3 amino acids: CAWNAGTGISGANVLTF. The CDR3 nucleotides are TGTGCCTGGAACGCCGGGACAGGGATCTCTGGGGCCAACGTCCTGACTTTC.